What follows are 31 T cell receptor beta chains derived from one specimen sequenced in a study of memory CD4+ T cells and cytomegalovirus serostatus. Clones were sequenced by immunoSEQ multiplex PCR, and TCRdb holds only the in-frame ones, with some missing. Of about 50,000 clones in the sample, roughly 80% were seen once. Single viable CD3+CD4+CD8-CD45RO+ cells were sorted as the memory CD4+ T cells. The material sequenced was memory CD4+ T cells from blood. The receptors stem from an adult in good health and CMV-seronegative.

This chain connects TRBV28 to TRBJ1-5, with 7 bases matching TRBD1. This CDR3 is 13 amino acids long. With V trimmed by 5 bases and J by 4 bases, 2 bases remained unmatched. Germline lookup yields CDR1 MDHEN and CDR2 SYDVKM. CDR3 in amino acids: CASSDRANQPQHF. CDR3 nucleotides: TGTGCCAGCAGTGACAGGGCGAATCAGCCCCAGCATTTT. The full variable domain, in which reference TRBV28 and TRBJ1-5 provide the parts outside the CDR3, is DVKVTQSSRYLVKRTGEKVFLECVQDMDHENMFWYRQDPGLGLRLIYFSYDVKMKEKGDIPEGYSVSREKKERFSLILESASTNQTSMYLCASSDRANQPQHFGDGTRLSIL.

The V gene is TRBV2, the J gene TRBJ1-4; 7 nucleotides agree with TRBD1. Germline trimming cut 3 bases from V and 8 bases from J; bases unmatched to any gene: 6. In germline, CDR1 is SNHLY, CDR2 FYNNEI. CDR3 length: 14 amino acids. DNA of the CDR3: TGTGCCAGCAGTGAGGGACAGCTGGGAGAAAAACTGTTTTTT. Its protein product is CASSEGQLGEKLFF.

This clone was detected once. The gene calls are TRBV19 and TRBJ1-1; D is possibly TRBD1 (5 bases). The CDR3 loop spans 12 amino acids. V dropped 7 bases and J dropped 3 bases, with 9 bases sitting between them. Germline-derived CDR1 and CDR2 are LNHDA and SQIVND (reference sequence). CDR3 sequence: CASTDRYTEAFF. CDR3 sequence (DNA): TGTGCCAGTACCGACAGATACACTGAAGCTTTCTTT. The variable domain in full, with the rest retrieved from reference TRBV19 and TRBJ1-1, is DGGITQSPKYLFRKEGQNVTLSCEQNLNHDAMYWYRQDPGQGLRLIYYSQIVNDFQKGDIAEGYSVSREKKESFPLTVTSAQKNPTAFYLCASTDRYTEAFFGQGTRLTVV.

This chain uses TRBV18 with TRBJ1-1; no definite D call. V was clipped by 4 bases and J by 0 bases, with 6 bases between them. This CDR3 comprises 13 residues. Germline loops: CDR1 KGHSH, CDR2 LQKENI. Written as DNA, the CDR3 is TGTGCCAGCTCACAAGTCATGAACACTGAAGCTTTCTTT. Its protein is CASSQVMNTEAFF.

This sequence joins TRBV5-1 and TRBJ1-1; perhaps TRBD1 as D (6 bases). CDR3 size: 13 residues. V was shortened by 3 bases and J by 6 bases, with 12 bases between the two germline ends. CDR1 and CDR2 from the germline V gene are SGHRS and YFSETQ. The CDR3 protein is CASSSRGAPEAFF. The CDR3 DNA reads TGCGCCAGCAGCTCCAGGGGAGCCCCTGAAGCTTTCTTT.

The chain's CDR3 is CASNPRGVFGYTF. The CDR3 bases are TGTGCCAGCAACCCCCGGGGGGTTTTCGGCTACACCTTC. The genes are TRBV11-2 and TRBJ1-2, with D perhaps TRBD1 (5 bases). The CDR3 contains 13 residues. V was clipped by 7 bases and J by 8 bases, with 17 bases between them. Germline CDR1 is SGHAT and CDR2 is FQNNGV.

The V and J genes are TRBV18 and TRBJ1-2; maybe TRBD1 (6 bases). With 2 bases removed from V and 2 bases from J, the gap between germline ends came to 9 bases. This CDR3 is built from 14 residues. The germline CDR1 and CDR2 sequences are KGHSH and LQKENI. The CDR3 coding sequence is TGTGCCAGCTCACCAGTGCAGGGGAACTATGGCTACACCTTC. Translated, it gives CASSPVQGNYGYTF.

Points on this clone: Other DNA variants within this sample encode the same CDR3. The chain uses TRBV28 and TRBJ2-7; D gene unclear. The V gene's germline CDR1 is MDHEN and CDR2 SYDVKM. V shed 1 base and J shed 6 bases, with 4 bases lying between them. CDR3 length: 11 amino acids. In DNA form, the CDR3 reads TGTGCCAGCAGTTTATCCCGCGAGCAGTACTTC. Translating gives CASSLSREQYF.

This clone came up a few times. The chain carries TRBV7-6 and TRBJ2-7; 12 bases agree with TRBD2. J lost 5 bases, V lost 5 bases, and 4 bases had no gene match. This CDR3 spans 14 amino acids. The germline V gene has CDR1 SGHVS and CDR2 FNYEAQ. In DNA, the CDR3 is TGTGCCAGCAGCCATAGACTAGCGGGAGACGAGCAGTACTTC. As protein: CASSHRLAGDEQYF.

This clone was counted between two and nine times. J is TRBJ2-1 and V is TRBV28; TRBD2 matches 8 bases. The germline V gene encodes CDR1 MDHEN and CDR2 SYDVKM. The trim removed 5 bases at V and 3 bases at J, leaving 6 bases unmatched. This CDR3 has 15 amino acids. The CDR3 is CASSLPGLVYNEQFF. DNA of the CDR3: TGTGCCAGCAGTCTCCCGGGACTAGTCTACAATGAGCAGTTCTTC.

This clone was observed once. The chain employs TRBV28 and TRBJ1-6; D might be TRBD1 (5 bases). Germline lookup yields CDR1 MDHEN and CDR2 SYDVKM. V lost 4 bases to trimming and J lost 0 bases, with 7 bases between them. CDR3 length equals 15 residues. Written as DNA, the CDR3 is TGTGCCAGCAGTTCAGGGAGCTCCTATAATTCACCCCTCCACTTT. It codes for CASSSGSSYNSPLHF.

V usage is TRBV27 and J usage is TRBJ2-1, with D unclear. The CDR3 is 16 residues long. The germline V gene has CDR1 MNHEY and CDR2 SMNVEV (reference sequence). Trimming removed 5 bases at V and 5 bases at J, with 19 bases between. The CDR3 protein is CASSPPPGLLNNEQFF. CDR3 nucleotides: TGTGCCAGCAGTCCACCGCCCGGGTTACTGAACAATGAGCAGTTCTTC.

The chain couples TRBV7-9 to TRBJ2-5; 8 nucleotides align to TRBD2. V gave up 2 bases and J gave up 4 bases; unmatched junction bases: 9. The CDR3 loop spans 16 amino acids. Looked up from germline, CDR1 is SEHNR and CDR2 is FQNEAQ (reference sequence). The CDR3: CASSLWAGGMGETQYF. The CDR3 DNA is TGTGCCAGCAGCTTATGGGCGGGAGGAATGGGAGAGACCCAGTACTTC.

The V gene is TRBV6-6, the J gene TRBJ1-2; perhaps TRBD1 as D (5 bases). Deletions cut 4 bases from V and 6 bases from J, with 12 bases between. Germline V gives CDR1 MNHNY, CDR2 SVGAGI (reference sequence). CDR3 size: 13 residues. CDR3 bases: TGTGCCAGCAGTTTCAGGGTATCGGATGGCTACACCTTC. As protein: CASSFRVSDGYTF.

In this sample, this clone turned up a few times. This sequence joins TRBV12-5 and TRBJ1-5; no clear D. V lost 1 base to trimming and J lost 3 bases, with 4 bases between them. The CDR3 length is 13 residues. Germline lookup yields CDR1 LGHNT and CDR2 FRNRAP. The CDR3, as DNA: TGTGCTAGTGGTTTGGGGAACAATCAGCCCCAGCATTTT. It yields the protein CASGLGNNQPQHF.

The chain employs TRBV30 and TRBJ1-4; D is unresolved. V lost 2 bases, J lost 6 bases, and 10 bases lay in between. There are 13 residues in the CDR3. Germline loops: CDR1 GTSNPN, CDR2 SVGIG (reference sequence). CDR3 in amino acids: CAWSQGRDEKLFF. The CDR3 nucleotides read TGTGCCTGGAGTCAAGGAAGGGATGAAAAACTGTTTTTT.

This chain connects TRBV5-1 to TRBJ2-5; TRBD1 is a possible D gene (6 bases). V dropped 0 bases and J dropped 1 base, with 13 bases sitting between them. Per germline, CDR1 SGHRS and CDR2 YFSETQ. This CDR3 contains 16 residues. CDR3 sequence: CASSLAKGVGQETQYF. CDR3 DNA: TGCGCCAGCAGCTTGGCCAAGGGGGTAGGCCAAGAGACCCAGTACTTC.

The chain carries TRBV4-2 and TRBJ2-1; 10 nucleotides match TRBD2. Germline V gives CDR1 LGHNA, CDR2 YNFKEQ. V dropped 0 bases and J dropped 0; count of bases not matched to a gene: 11. This CDR3 has 20 residues. The CDR3 protein is CASSQEFKPSGSLSYNEQFF. CDR3 DNA sequence: TGTGCCAGCAGCCAAGAATTTAAGCCTAGCGGGAGTCTCTCCTACAATGAGCAGTTCTTC.

This clone was observed a few times. The DNA for the CDR3 is TGTGCCAGTAGTACACAACAGGGGAGGCCCTCTGAAGCTTTCTTT. As protein: CASSTQQGRPSEAFF. The chain has TRBV19 and TRBJ1-1; 7 bases agree with TRBD1. Per the germline V gene, CDR1 is LNHDA and CDR2 is SQIVND (reference sequence). This CDR3 is 15 amino acids long. V gave up 4 bases and J gave up 6 bases; unmatched junction bases: 11.

CDR3 in amino acids: CASSRGTSTDTQYF. In DNA form, the CDR3 reads TGCGCCAGCAGTCGGGGAACTAGCACAGATACGCAGTATTTT. The chain employs TRBV10-1 and TRBJ2-3; maybe TRBD2 (5 bases). Germline-derived CDR1 and CDR2 are WNHNN and SYGVQD (reference sequence). The CDR3 is 14 amino acids. Trimming left V 5 bases short and J 0 bases short, with 9 bases between.

The V gene is TRBV10-3, the J gene TRBJ2-7; 11 bases match TRBD1. The V and J ends lost 0 bases and 4 bases, in that order; junction bases with no gene match: 8. The CDR3 totals 17 residues. Germline assignment: CDR1 ENHRY and CDR2 SYGVKD. CDR3 protein: CAISESPWTGGIYEQYF. As DNA, the CDR3 is TGTGCCATCAGTGAGTCCCCATGGACAGGGGGCATTTACGAGCAGTACTTC.

V is TRBV6-1 and J is TRBJ2-2; TRBD1 might be the D (6 bases). The CDR3 has 16 residues. V was shortened by 4 bases and J by 0 bases, with 12 bases between the two germline ends. Germline V lookup: CDR1 MNHNS, CDR2 SASEGT. CDR3 nucleotides: TGTGCCAGCAGTGCCCAGGGGTGGGCGAACACCGGGGAGCTGTTTTTT. Translated, it gives CASSAQGWANTGELFF.

The rearrangement uses TRBV4-2 and TRBJ2-5; possible D gene TRBD1, 7 bases. This CDR3 has 18 residues. Trimming left V 3 bases short and J 5 bases short, with 25 bases between. The germline CDR1 and CDR2 sequences are LGHNA and YNFKEQ. Here the CDR3 reads CASSQEGTNRGGFETQYF. The CDR3 nucleotides read TGTGCCAGCAGCCAGGAAGGGACCAACAGGGGAGGTTTCGAGACCCAGTACTTC.

The rearrangement joins TRBV7-2 to TRBJ2-1; no reliable D call. The V gene lost 5 bases and the J gene lost 6 bases, with 11 bases spanning the gap. CDR1 is SGHTA and CDR2 is FQGNSA in the germline V gene. CDR3 length: 13 amino acids. The CDR3 DNA is TGTGCCAGCAGCCCCGGACCTTCCAATGAGCAGTTCTTC. This translates into CASSPGPSNEQFF.

DNA of the CDR3: TGTGCCAGCAGTTACTCTAGCGGGTCTAACAATGAGCAGTTCTTC. Its translation: CASSYSSGSNNEQFF. The gene calls are TRBV6-5 and TRBJ2-1; TRBD2 matches 7 bases. CDR3 length equals 15 residues. V dropped 0 bases and J dropped 5; count of bases not matched to a gene: 4. Germline CDR1 and CDR2: MNHEY and SVGAGI.

The rearrangement links TRBV2 to TRBJ1-3; D is ambiguous. Trimming left V 1 base short and J 0 bases short, with 7 bases between. The CDR3 runs to 15 residues. Germline CDR1 is SNHLY and CDR2 is FYNNEI. This CDR3 is CASSEVGRSGNTIYF. The CDR3 nucleotides are TGTGCCAGCAGTGAAGTTGGCCGCTCTGGAAACACCATATATTTT.

In this sample, this clone turned up once. The V call is TRBV7-8, the J call TRBJ2-7, with 8 nucleotides matching TRBD1. The CDR3 spans 14 residues. The trim removed 5 bases at V and 4 bases at J, leaving 7 bases unmatched. The germline V gene encodes CDR1 SGHVS and CDR2 FQNEAQ. Here the CDR3 reads CASSPGQGGYEQYF. CDR3 nucleotide sequence: TGTGCCAGCAGCCCAGGACAGGGTGGTTACGAGCAGTACTTC.

The gene calls are TRBV7-8 and TRBJ2-7, with D possibly matching TRBD2 (6 bases). CDR3 size: 16 residues. Germline lookup yields CDR1 SGHVS and CDR2 FQNEAQ. The germline V and J ends were trimmed by 0 bases and 0 bases, with 12 bases remaining between them. The CDR3 loop is CASSLADGGPSYEQYF. CDR3 in DNA: TGTGCCAGCAGCTTAGCGGACGGAGGGCCCTCCTACGAGCAGTACTTC. Full variable domain (missing parts from reference TRBV7-8 and TRBJ2-7): GAGVSQSPRYKVAKRGQDVALRCDPISGHVSLFWYQQALGQGPEFLTYFQNEAQLDKSGLPSDRFFAERPEGSVSTLKIQRTQQEDSAVYLCASSLADGGPSYEQYFGPGTRLTVT.

The rearrangement joins TRBV19 to TRBJ2-5; 7 nucleotides align to TRBD2. Germline V gene sequence: CDR1 LNHDA, CDR2 SQIVND (reference sequence). The CDR3 consists of 14 residues. Unmatched junction bases numbered 7, after V lost 5 bases and J lost 4 bases. In DNA form, the CDR3 reads TGTGCCAGTAGTTCCCCCGGGACTATAGAGACCCAGTACTTC. Translated, it gives CASSSPGTIETQYF.

The chain recombines TRBV4-2 with TRBJ2-7, with 13 positions matching TRBD2. Germline V CDR1 and CDR2: LGHNA, YNFKEQ. V dropped 6 bases and J dropped 4; count of bases not matched to a gene: 12. The CDR3 has 17 amino acids. The CDR3, as DNA: TGTGCCAGCAGTATAACCCCGGGACTAGCGGGAAAATACGAGCAGTACTTC. Translated, it gives CASSITPGLAGKYEQYF.

In this sample, this clone turned up a few times. The chain uses TRBV4-2 and TRBJ2-3; 8 positions match TRBD2. Trimming cost V 0 bases and J 3 bases; bases outside gene matches: 5. Germline V gene data show CDR1 as LGHNA and CDR2 as YNFKEQ. The CDR3 spans 16 residues. The CDR3 region is CASSQDSSGRTDTQYF. CDR3 in DNA: TGTGCCAGCAGCCAAGATAGCAGCGGGAGAACAGATACGCAGTATTTT.